The 30 T cell receptor beta chains reported below all come from one sample, sequenced in a study of blood T cell repertoires in COVID-19. Measured with immunoSEQ multiplex PCR; TCRdb has only the in-frame clones, and not every one. The data hold roughly 390,000 clones, with 85% observed a single time. What was sequenced was peripheral blood. All receptors derive from a woman aged 18-29 years with acute or convalescent COVID-19.

This chain uses TRBV18 with TRBJ1-1; D is perhaps TRBD1 (5 bases). CDR3 size: 16 residues. CDR1 is KGHSH and CDR2 is LQKENI in the germline V gene. Trimming removed 3 bases at V and 1 base at J, with 15 bases between. The CDR3 protein is CASSPRSGRTNTEAFF. DNA of the CDR3: TGTGCCAGCTCACCTCGTTCAGGGCGCACGAACACTGAAGCTTTCTTT.

The chain links TRBV24-1 to TRBJ1-2; TRBD1 aligns across 7 bases. The CDR3 spans 14 residues. The germline CDR1 and CDR2 sequences are KGHDR and SFDVKD. J was trimmed by 4 bases and V by 6 bases; bases with no gene match: 7. CDR3 sequence reads: CATSKTGFGYGYTF. CDR3 DNA: TGTGCCACCAGTAAGACAGGGTTCGGCTATGGCTACACCTTC.

V and J are TRBV9 and TRBJ2-3; 11 bases map to TRBD1. The CDR3 covers 17 residues. The V gene end was trimmed by 3 bases and the J gene end by 3 bases; junction bases not matched to a gene: 9. Per the germline V gene, CDR1 is SGDLS and CDR2 is YYNGEE. In nucleotides, the CDR3 is TGTGCCAGCAGCGCCCGGACAGGGGGCATGGGTACAGATACGCAGTATTTT. This translates into CASSARTGGMGTDTQYF.

This rearrangement joins TRBV7-3 to TRBJ1-1; 7 nucleotides line up with TRBD1. Germline V gives CDR1 SGHTA, CDR2 FQGTGA. The J segment lost 3 bases and the V segment lost 2 bases, leaving 6 bases of the junction unmatched. The CDR3 runs 15 residues. In DNA form, the CDR3 reads TGTGCCAGCAGCTTACTGGGCCAGGGGGACACTGAAGCTTTCTTT. Its translation is CASSLLGQGDTEAFF.

The rearrangement joins TRBV6-1 to TRBJ2-3, with 11 bases aligning to TRBD2. J was trimmed by 6 bases and V by 2 bases; bases with no gene match: 4. This CDR3 is built from 15 residues. CDR1 and CDR2 (germline): MNHNS, SASEGT. The CDR3 is CASSESSGGFDTQYF. DNA of the CDR3: TGTGCCAGCAGTGAATCTAGCGGGGGGTTCGATACGCAGTATTTT.

The V call is TRBV28, the J call TRBJ1-1; D uncertain. Deletions cut 7 bases from V and 4 bases from J, with 10 bases between. Germline loops: CDR1 MDHEN, CDR2 SYDVKM. The CDR3 spans 12 residues. The CDR3 DNA reads TGTGCCAGCAATGAGAGGAGCACTGAAGCTTTCTTT. As protein: CASNERSTEAFF.

This chain links TRBV13 with TRBJ2-7; TRBD2 matches at 11 bases. Germline V lookup: CDR1 PRHDT, CDR2 FYEKMQ (reference sequence). V lost 0 bases and J lost 4; bases outside the gene matches: 2. There are 15 residues in the CDR3. CDR3 amino acids: CASSLGLAGEYEQYF. The CDR3 region has the DNA TGTGCCAGCAGCTTAGGACTAGCGGGAGAGTACGAGCAGTACTTC.

CDR3 residues: CASSEAWRNTEAFF. CDR3 nucleotide sequence: TGTGCCAGCAGTGAAGCCTGGAGAAACACTGAAGCTTTCTTT. This chain links TRBV2 with TRBJ1-1; D is unresolved. V shed 0 bases and J shed 2 bases, with 7 bases lying between them. Germline CDR1 is SNHLY and CDR2 is FYNNEI. This CDR3 contains 14 residues.

This chain uses TRBV2 with TRBJ1-4; D is uncertain. The germline CDR1 and CDR2 sequences are SNHLY and FYNNEI. Trimming removed 6 bases from V and 0 bases from J, with 8 bases in between. The CDR3 contains 14 residues. The CDR3 DNA sequence: TGTGCCAGCAGCCTCCTTGCAACTAATGAAAAACTGTTTTTT. It is translated as CASSLLATNEKLFF. Looking up the rest from reference TRBV2 and TRBJ1-4 gives the full variable domain: EPEVTQTPSHQVTQMGQEVILRCVPISNHLYFYWYRQILGQKVEFLVSFYNNEISEKSEIFDDQFSVERPDGSNFTLKIRSTKLEDSAMYFCASSLLATNEKLFFGSGTQLSVL.

This rearrangement joins TRBV6-5 to TRBJ2-7; D is uncertain. CDR1 and CDR2 (germline): MNHEY, SVGAGI. The V gene lost 6 bases and the J gene lost 0 bases, with 12 bases spanning the gap. The CDR3 is 14 amino acids. CDR3 sequence (DNA): TGTGCCAGCAGCCACCACAGTTACTCCTACGAGCAGTACTTC. It translates to CASSHHSYSYEQYF.

The chain couples TRBV5-1 to TRBJ1-4; D uncertain. Per germline, CDR1 SGHRS and CDR2 YFSETQ. V gave up 4 bases and J gave up 4 bases, with 8 bases separating them. The CDR3 contains 13 residues. CDR3 sequence (DNA): TGCGCCAGCAGCCCGTCCGGTAATGAAAAACTGTTTTTT. It codes for CASSPSGNEKLFF. Complete variable domain (other parts from reference TRBV5-1 and TRBJ1-4): KAGVTQTPRYLIKTRGQQVTLSCSPISGHRSVSWYQQTPGQGLQFLFEYFSETQRNKGNFPGRFSGRQFSNSRSEMNVSTLELGDSALYLCASSPSGNEKLFFGSGTQLSVL.

The chain is built from TRBV4-1 and TRBJ1-3, with D hard to call. The CDR3 extends over 14 amino acids. V lost 4 bases and J 0 bases, leaving 7 bases between the germline ends. Germline lookup yields CDR1 MGHRA and CDR2 YSYEKL. The CDR3 DNA is TGCGCCAGCAGCCGCACAGCCTCTGGAAACACCATATATTTT. This translates into CASSRTASGNTIYF.

The chain carries TRBV24-1 and TRBJ2-2, with TRBD2 matching 8 bases. The CDR3 spans 16 residues. V gave up 3 bases and J gave up 2 bases; unmatched junction bases: 4. Per the germline V gene, CDR1 is KGHDR and CDR2 is SFDVKD. The DNA of the CDR3 is TGTGCCACCAGTGATCCTAGCGGGTCTAACACCGGGGAGCTGTTTTTT. Protein: CATSDPSGSNTGELFF.

The CDR3 is CASSLTFPAGDYGYTF. The CDR3 nucleotides are TGTGCCAGCAGCTTAACATTTCCGGCAGGGGACTATGGCTACACCTTC. This sequence joins TRBV7-9 and TRBJ1-2, with a tentative D call TRBD1 (6 bases). V was cut by 2 bases and J by 3 bases, with 16 bases left in between. This CDR3 contains 16 residues. CDR1 is SEHNR, CDR2 FQNEAQ, per germline (reference sequence). Based on the CDR3 plus reference TRBV7-9 and TRBJ1-2, the full variable domain is DTGVSQNPRHKITKRGQNVTFRCDPISEHNRLYWYRQTLGQGPEFLTYFQNEAQLEKSRLLSDRFSAERPKGSFSTLEIQRTEQGDSAMYLCASSLTFPAGDYGYTFGSGTRLTVV.

This chain uses TRBV28 with TRBJ2-5, with D possibly TRBD1 on 6 matching bases. The CDR3 runs to 14 residues. Germline assignment: CDR1 MDHEN and CDR2 SYDVKM. V was cut by 6 bases and J by 0 bases, with 11 bases left in between. The CDR3 sequence: CASRGHRDQETQYF. The CDR3 DNA reads as TGTGCCAGCAGGGGACACAGGGACCAAGAGACCCAGTACTTC. Full variable domain (outside the CDR3, taken from reference TRBV28 and TRBJ2-5): DVKVTQSSRYLVKRTGEKVFLECVQDMDHENMFWYRQDPGLGLRLIYFSYDVKMKEKGDIPEGYSVSREKKERFSLILESASTNQTSMYLCASRGHRDQETQYFGPGTRLLVL.

The chain has TRBV9 and TRBJ2-6; TRBD1 might be the D (5 bases). The CDR3 is 16 amino acids. CDR1 is SGDLS, CDR2 YYNGEE, per germline. Trimming took off 0 bases at V and 2 bases at J, with 9 bases between the two ends. The CDR3 DNA is TGTGCCAGCAGCGTAGGGACAATAGCTGGGGCCAACGTCCTGACTTTC. Residues: CASSVGTIAGANVLTF.

The rearrangement joins TRBV19 to TRBJ1-4; D gene unclear. The CDR3 loop spans 15 amino acids. Germline V gene lookup returns CDR1 LNHDA and CDR2 SQIVND (reference sequence). Trimming left V 5 bases short and J 0 bases short, with 10 bases between. CDR3 DNA sequence: TGTGCCAGTAGTGAGGGAATCGCAACTAATGAAAAACTGTTTTTT. As protein: CASSEGIATNEKLFF.

The DNA of the CDR3 is TGTGCCAGTAGTACCGACAGGGGGAACACTGAAGCTTTCTTT. As protein: CASSTDRGNTEAFF. The rearrangement joins TRBV19 to TRBJ1-1, with 8 bases identical to TRBD1. Germline V gives CDR1 LNHDA, CDR2 SQIVND (reference sequence). The CDR3 consists of 14 residues. Trimming cost V 4 bases and J 1 base; bases outside gene matches: 2. Drawing the rest from reference TRBV19 and TRBJ1-1, the complete variable domain is DGGITQSPKYLFRKEGQNVTLSCEQNLNHDAMYWYRQDPGQGLRLIYYSQIVNDFQKGDIAEGYSVSREKKESFPLTVTSAQKNPTAFYLCASSTDRGNTEAFFGQGTRLTVV.

This chain joins TRBV29-1 and TRBJ1-1; 7 bases match TRBD1. With V trimmed by 6 bases and J by 0 bases, 4 bases remained unmatched. CDR3 size: 13 residues. Germline lookup yields CDR1 SQVTM and CDR2 ANQGSEA. CDR3 region: CSVDRVMNTEAFF. The CDR3 DNA sequence: TGCAGCGTCGACAGGGTAATGAACACTGAAGCTTTCTTT.

The chain recombines TRBV4-1 with TRBJ1-2; unclear D gene. The germline CDR1 and CDR2 sequences are MGHRA and YSYEKL. V shed 0 bases and J shed 8 bases, with 13 bases lying between them. This CDR3 region has 14 residues. CDR3 nucleotide sequence: TGCGCCAGCAGCCAAGATCGAGGGATCAGAGGCTACACCTTC. It translates to CASSQDRGIRGYTF.

This clone was seen once. The chain uses TRBV2 and TRBJ1-5; D possibly corresponds to TRBD1 (6 bases). V lost 4 bases and J lost 4, with 11 bases in between. The CDR3 runs to 14 residues. Per the germline V gene, CDR1 is SNHLY and CDR2 is FYNNEI. The CDR3 loop is CASSVGQTNQPQHF. Here the CDR3 DNA reads TGTGCCAGCAGTGTTGGACAGACAAATCAGCCCCAGCATTTT.

The chain joins TRBV7-2 to TRBJ1-1, with TRBD1 as a possible D gene (6 bases). The CDR3 runs to 14 residues. Germline lookup yields CDR1 SGHTA and CDR2 FQGNSA. V lost 4 bases, J lost 4 bases, and 13 bases lay in between. DNA of the CDR3: TGTGCCAGCAGCTCGACAGGCCCCAGCACTGAAGCTTTCTTT. Translated, it gives CASSSTGPSTEAFF.

This clone was seen a single time. The chain couples TRBV10-1 to TRBJ1-1; no clear D gene. The CDR3 is 18 residues long. Germline CDR1 reads WNHNN; CDR2 reads SYGVQD (reference sequence). V gave up 0 bases and J gave up 1 base, with 18 bases separating them. The CDR3 region is CASSESVMAAPRNTEAFF. Written as DNA, the CDR3 is TGCGCCAGCAGTGAGTCGGTTATGGCTGCCCCTCGGAACACTGAAGCTTTCTTT.

The rearrangement uses TRBV6-5 and TRBJ1-6, with 7 bases matching TRBD1. The trim removed 6 bases at V and 13 bases at J, leaving 12 bases unmatched. Per the germline V gene, CDR1 is MNHEY and CDR2 is SVGAGI. CDR3 length: 14 residues. The CDR3 region is CASRSTGNRAPLHF. CDR3 bases: TGTGCCAGCAGATCGACAGGGAATAGGGCCCCCCTCCACTTT.

The chain is built from TRBV5-4 and TRBJ1-1; a possible D gene is TRBD1 (6 bases). The V gene lost 4 bases and the J gene lost 0 bases, with 13 bases spanning the gap. CDR3 length: 15 residues. Per the germline V gene, CDR1 is SGHNT and CDR2 is YYREEE (reference sequence). CDR3 loop: CASSDEGDVNTEAFF. In nucleotides, the CDR3 is TGTGCCAGCAGCGACGAGGGGGATGTGAACACTGAAGCTTTCTTT.

This clone turned up a few times. The chain couples TRBV28 to TRBJ1-4; weak D call: TRBD1 (6 bases). CDR3 length: 15 amino acids. Germline values: CDR1 MDHEN, CDR2 SYDVKM. V lost 1 base, J lost 6 bases, and 12 bases lay in between. CDR3 in DNA: TGTGCCAGCAGTTTATTAGGACAGAAGGATGAAAAACTGTTTTTT. Encoded protein: CASSLLGQKDEKLFF.

For the CDR3, the DNA is TGTGCCAGCAGCCAAGCCACAGGGGTCTATGGCTACACCTTC. Its protein is CASSQATGVYGYTF. This chain uses TRBV3-1 (or the pseudogene TRBV3-2) with TRBJ1-2, with 7 nucleotides matching TRBD1. V was pared by 1 base and J by 4 bases, with 3 bases of the junction left unmatched. Germline values: CDR1 LGHDT, CDR2 YNNKEL (reference sequence). This CDR3 contains 14 residues.

This rearrangement joins TRBV7-2 to TRBJ1-1; no definite D call. The CDR3 runs 15 residues. Per germline, CDR1 SGHTA and CDR2 FQGNSA. V lost 6 bases and J lost 3, with 17 bases in between. The CDR3 here is CASRRSRGRDTEAFF. The CDR3 nucleotides read TGTGCCAGCAGACGGTCACGAGGGAGGGACACTGAAGCTTTCTTT.

This chain uses TRBV4-2 with TRBJ2-7; 10 bases are a match to TRBD2. Germline V gene sequence: CDR1 LGHNA, CDR2 YNFKEQ. Trimming removed 4 bases from V and 4 bases from J; junction bases left unmatched: 13. The CDR3 is 17 residues long. Here the CDR3 DNA reads TGTGCCAGCAGCCGGGTGGCTATAGCGGGAGGAGGTTACGAGCAGTACTTC. Protein sequence: CASSRVAIAGGGYEQYF.

A few counts support this clone. The rearrangement uses TRBV19 and TRBJ2-7; TRBD1 matches 9 bases. The J segment lost 4 bases and the V segment lost 7 bases, leaving 11 bases of the junction unmatched. Germline CDR1 is LNHDA and CDR2 is SQIVND (reference sequence). This CDR3 is built from 15 residues. The CDR3 protein is CASNQQPGQGYEQYF. The CDR3, as DNA: TGTGCCAGTAACCAACAGCCGGGACAGGGTTACGAGCAGTACTTC.